This T cell receptor beta chain was identified in a study of cytomegalovirus exposure and HLA in healthy donors (dated 2017 in TCRdb). Background on the whole study: According to an earlier analysis of 587 of the donors, 200 million or so T cells yielded 90 million to 140 million unique TCR beta sequences and around 280 Gb of sequence data. Besides the first cohort of around 670 subjects, a separate validation cohort made up of 120 different subjects was used. Both class I and class II loci were covered by HLA typing, at four-digit resolution. In a later analysis, previously published TCR beta repertoires from 550 to 750 donors were re-analyzed and high-resolution HLA genotyping was added so that TCR occurrence patterns could be studied. The aim of the study was to test whether cataloging public T cell receptors could identify signatures of past pathogen exposure. The number of typed donors differed by locus: 629-630 for A, B, C, DRB1 and DQB1; approximately 530 for DQA1; 600 to 610 for DPA1; and approximately 450 for DPB1. Donor age, sex, ethnicity and CMV serostatus were compiled alongside the repertoire data. High-throughput TCR immunosequencing, statistical association of individual TCRs with disease status, and machine learning were combined to predict cytomegalovirus infection status. The T cell repertoires of some 700 subjects were profiled by immunosequencing and related to cytomegalovirus serostatus. On average, 235,054 unique TCR beta nucleotide sequences were sequenced per donor among 398 genotyped donors of the cohort, with roughly 18% of those sequences being non-productive. Because of strong linkage in the cohort, roughly 5 DR-DQ haplotypes were treated as single units for association and clustering. A later genetic analysis took genome-wide SNP genotypes for about three fifths of the 666 donors and used that subset as a discovery cohort. Rather than drawing on any new phenotypic data, the later analysis identified candidate immune exposures from TCR beta sequences and the way those sequences occurred across donors. To decide whether each TCR beta V gene segment behaved as functional or pseudogenic, an earlier analysis of 587 of the donors relied on high-throughput TCR beta sequencing. Roughly 290 gigabases of sequencing data and around 80 million unique TCR sequences made up an early release that covered nearly 650 HLA-typed donors. Of the 300 to 500 genotyped donors, 81% were placed in the genetic ancestry cluster associated with self-reported Caucasian donors. Every discovery cohort repertoire had been produced on one sequencing platform.

The count of this clone is one. Its recognized antigen is unknown. Base quality data are lacking; no much larger clone is found one base away. Including cysteine and phenylalanine, the CDR3 has 12 amino acids. The read is trimmed to its CDR3 DNA, 36 bases read in frame from base 1. V is cut by 6 bases and J by 5 bases, and the space between the germline ends is 9 bases. From a lookup of the germline V gene, CDR1 and CDR2 are LGHNA and YSLEER. The cohort consisted of 650 to 850 healthy bone marrow donors. At the time of sampling, every cohort member was nominally healthy, though immune exposures that went unrecorded were likely present. The donor was CMV seropositive and belonged to the group of 250 to 300 seropositive cohort members. Each donor provided a peripheral blood sample, and peripheral blood mononuclear cells were used for TCR beta sequencing. Genomic DNA extraction from the blood cell samples was performed with the Qiagen DNeasy Blood Extraction Kit.

The library was made by the immunoSEQ multiplex PCR assay. The multiplex PCR relied on a mix of 60 forward primers for TCR Vbeta segments and 13 reverse primers for TCR Jbeta segments. A multiplex PCR assay on genomic DNA amplified the CDR3 region of rearranged TCR beta genes. Amplified TCR beta libraries were sequenced as 87-base-pair reads on the Illumina HiSeq System. The published analysis was carried out like this. Across the roughly 670 repertoires, a later analysis counted 80 million or so unique TCR beta chains, 9 million to 14 million of which were shared by at least two donors. A nearest-neighbor algorithm error-corrected the raw reads and collapsed the reads into unique sequences, merging closely related sequences to remove PCR and sequencing errors. CDR3 sequences were aligned to IMGT reference sequences to assign V, D and J gene segments. For a sequence to be retained, a match of at least six nucleotides was required to both a V gene segment and a J gene segment. Rearrangements were classified as productive when the CDR3 lacked stop codons and remained in frame with V and J, and all other rearrangements were classified as non-productive. Following IMGT convention, CDR3 was defined as the stretch from the second conserved V-encoded cysteine up to the conserved J-encoded phenylalanine. In an earlier analysis of 550 to 650 of the donors, sequences lacking an unambiguous match to a single V gene segment were excluded. In an earlier analysis of approximately 500 of the donors, a V segment was called functional when productive rearrangements were above 56.7%, and segregating when the standard deviation between donors exceeded 5%. A statistical classification framework was built for diagnosing cytomegalovirus status from the catalog of TCR beta chain sequences. In a later analysis, TCR nucleotide sequences were compared against IMGT/GENE-DB human TR gene sequences so that V and J genes could be assigned. Using the TCRdist pipeline, a later analysis assigned CDR3 sequences along with most-parsimonious VDJ recombination scenarios. In a later analysis, every TCR beta chain was defined by the combination of its CDR3 amino acid sequence and its V-gene family, and reads without a unique V-gene family were dropped. In a later analysis, 450 to 600 highly shared, low-generation-probability nucleotide sequences were removed to address suspected cross-contamination and a sequencing artifact. For each public chain, a later analysis derived a clonal expansion index from normalized ranks of inferred template counts within each repertoire. In a later analysis, generation probabilities were computed with a VDJ recombination model fitted to out-of-frame rearrangements, and the resulting probabilities were checked against IGoR. A later analysis scored TCR-TCR, TCR-HLA and TCR-CMV co-occurrence with hypergeometric tests, applying a repertoire-size bias correction to TCR pairs. In a later analysis, false discovery rates were estimated by permuting HLA or CMV assignments 20 times. In a later analysis, co-occurring TCRs were grouped using DBSCAN, and TCRdist sequence similarity was added for clustering within HLA-allele-positive subsets. For co-occurrence clustering, repertoires with fewer than 30,000 or more than 120,000 public chains were excluded, along with roughly five repertoires with anomalous nucleotide sharing. The source is immuneACCESS, and TCRdb retained only in-frame sequences with V and J called. Part of the clones is not carried over; for the studies checked, unresolved V genes explain less than half of this, and the remainder is unexplained. V and J calls and clone size are copied from that table; D and trimming were computed from the DNA. Counted in this sample were roughly 130,000 clones; roughly two thirds of them appeared once. The ten largest clones take up about 1.6% of the sample.

Beyond this particular receptor, the publication reports: Presence/absence analyses assumed roughly uniform sequencing depth across donors, an assumption that may not hold. A later analysis found that most CMV-associated TCR beta chains appeared HLA-restricted, with HLA associations seemingly driven largely by CMV exposure. A later analysis associated 15,000 to 20,000 TCR beta sequences with specific HLA alleles at a false discovery rate of 0.05. In an earlier analysis of fewer than 700 of the donors, most TCR beta V segments appeared in productive rearrangements about 90% or about 30% of the time, broadly matching IMGT annotations. Correlated functional status among segregating V segments might be attributable to linkage disequilibrium, but an unknown experimental factor could not be ruled out. The authors suggested that the approach could potentially be generalized to other disease states and immunological phenotypes. The classifier was reported to diagnose cytomegalovirus status with high specificity and sensitivity in both the original cohort and the validation cohort. Some IMGT-functional V segments, including TRBV6-2 and TRBV6-3, could not be told apart with the 87-base-pair reads, so those segments were excluded. V-gene and J-gene trimming of TCR beta chains was associated with a missense DCLRE1C variant in a later genetic analysis, and the association was replicated in an independent cohort. In a later analysis, the rate of TCR association differed among HLA loci, with DRB1 alleles having the most associated TCRs and HLA-C alleles having the fewest. Only TCR beta chains were sequenced in this cohort, and the absence of alpha or paired-chain data limited detectable features. A later analysis found that HLA-associated TCR beta chains were more clonally expanded and had lower generation probabilities than equally common non-associated chains. A cluster of highly shared sequence variants was judged likely to represent a technical artifact of the sequencing pipeline. CMV serostatus was the only immune exposure information available for the cohort. Strong co-occurrence of HLA alleles, especially DR and DQ, made assigning TCR associations to individual alleles difficult. The study listed 150 to 200 TCR beta chains as associated with cytomegalovirus. Most TCR sequences were observed very rarely across donors, whereas some public TCRs were present in many individuals. Seventeen rarely observed V segments, including chromosome 9 orphons, were excluded from the earlier analysis of approximately 500 of the donors because counts were too low. A further reported finding was that TCR beta sequences accurately predicted the HLA-A and HLA-B alleles for most subjects in the first cohort. In vitro tests confirmed that a few of the cytomegalovirus-associated TCR beta chains recognize cytomegalovirus antigens. In a later genetic analysis, fewer N-insertions in productive TCRs were reported among donors in an Asian-associated ancestry cluster than the 666-donor mean. Because HLA typing was unavailable for some donors at each locus, only the typed subset was used in association tests. A later analysis reported that several top co-occurrence clusters appeared linked to parvovirus B19, influenza, CMV and Epstein-Barr virus.

This clonotype was obtained from a man aged 25 to 45 in good health and CMV-seropositive. Here the chain combines TRBV4-3 and TRBJ2-3; no D segment can be confidently identified. The sequenced sample was PBMCs. The CDR3 is CASSLGLDTQYF. In nucleotide form, the sequence is TGCGCCAGCAGTTTGGGCCTAGATACGCAGTATTTT.